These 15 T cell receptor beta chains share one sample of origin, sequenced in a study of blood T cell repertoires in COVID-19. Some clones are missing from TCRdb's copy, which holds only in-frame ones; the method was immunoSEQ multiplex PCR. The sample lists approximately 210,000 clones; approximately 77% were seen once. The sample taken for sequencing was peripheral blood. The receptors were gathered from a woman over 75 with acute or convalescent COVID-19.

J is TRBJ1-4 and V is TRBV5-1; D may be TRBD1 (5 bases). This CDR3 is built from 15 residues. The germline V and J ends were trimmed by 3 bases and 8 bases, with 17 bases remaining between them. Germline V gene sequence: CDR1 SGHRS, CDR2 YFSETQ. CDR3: CASSSTGGGDEKLFF. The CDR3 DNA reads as TGCGCCAGCAGCTCTACCGGGGGTGGGGACGAAAAACTGTTTTTT. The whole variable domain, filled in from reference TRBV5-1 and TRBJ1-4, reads KAGVTQTPRYLIKTRGQQVTLSCSPISGHRSVSWYQQTPGQGLQFLFEYFSETQRNKGNFPGRFSGRQFSNSRSEMNVSTLELGDSALYLCASSSTGGGDEKLFFGSGTQLSVL.

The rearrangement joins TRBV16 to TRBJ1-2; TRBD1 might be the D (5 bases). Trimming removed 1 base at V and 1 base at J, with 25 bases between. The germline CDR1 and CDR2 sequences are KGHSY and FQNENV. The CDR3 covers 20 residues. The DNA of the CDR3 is TGTGCCAGCAGCCAATACTTGATGTTGGGGGGATTGGTACGTAACTATGGCTACACCTTC. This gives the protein CASSQYLMLGGLVRNYGYTF.

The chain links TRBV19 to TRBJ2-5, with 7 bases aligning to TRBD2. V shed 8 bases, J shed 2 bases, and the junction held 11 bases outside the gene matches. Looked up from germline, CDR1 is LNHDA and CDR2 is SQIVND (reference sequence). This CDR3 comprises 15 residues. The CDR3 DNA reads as TGTGCCAGTTCCGGGAGGCCCCAATGGCAAGAGACCCAGTACTTC. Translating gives CASSGRPQWQETQYF.

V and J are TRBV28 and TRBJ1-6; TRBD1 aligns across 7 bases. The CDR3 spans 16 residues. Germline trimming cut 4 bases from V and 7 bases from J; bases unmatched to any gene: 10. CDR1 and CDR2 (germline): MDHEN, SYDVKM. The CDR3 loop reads CASSSRGYATNSPLHF. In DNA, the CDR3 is TGTGCCAGCAGTTCCAGGGGGTACGCAACCAATTCACCCCTCCACTTT.

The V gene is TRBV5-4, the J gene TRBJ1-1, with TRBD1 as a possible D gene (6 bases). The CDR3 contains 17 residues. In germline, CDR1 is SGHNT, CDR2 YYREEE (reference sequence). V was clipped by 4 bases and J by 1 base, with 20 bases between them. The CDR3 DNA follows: TGTGCCAGCAGCCCTTCAGCGGGGGCACTAGGGAACACTGAAGCTTTCTTT. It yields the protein CASSPSAGALGNTEAFF.

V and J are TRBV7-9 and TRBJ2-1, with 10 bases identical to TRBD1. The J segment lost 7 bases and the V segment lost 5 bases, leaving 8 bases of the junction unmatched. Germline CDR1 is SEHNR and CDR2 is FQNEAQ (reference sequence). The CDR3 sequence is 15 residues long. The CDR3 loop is CASSPMDRGRNEQFF. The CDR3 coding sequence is TGTGCCAGCAGCCCAATGGACAGGGGGAGAAATGAGCAGTTCTTC.

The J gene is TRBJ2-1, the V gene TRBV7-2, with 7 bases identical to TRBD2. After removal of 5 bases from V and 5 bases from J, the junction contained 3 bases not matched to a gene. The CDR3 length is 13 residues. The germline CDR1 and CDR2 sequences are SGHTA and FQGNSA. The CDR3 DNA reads TGTGCCAGCAGCCCAACTAGCGACAATGAGCAGTTCTTC. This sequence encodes CASSPTSDNEQFF.

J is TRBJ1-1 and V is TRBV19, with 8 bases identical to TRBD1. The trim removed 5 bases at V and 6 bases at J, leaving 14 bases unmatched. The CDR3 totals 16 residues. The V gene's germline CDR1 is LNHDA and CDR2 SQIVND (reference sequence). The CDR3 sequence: CASSLRTGSGMAEAFF. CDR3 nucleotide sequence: TGTGCCAGTAGTCTAAGGACAGGGTCGGGGATGGCTGAAGCTTTCTTT.

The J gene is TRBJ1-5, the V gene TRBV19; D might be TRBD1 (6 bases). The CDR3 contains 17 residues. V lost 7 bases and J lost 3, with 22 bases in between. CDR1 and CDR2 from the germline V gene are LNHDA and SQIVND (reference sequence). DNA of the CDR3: TGTGCCAGTACCCCGTTAGGGACACCTACACCCAATCAGCCCCAGCATTTT. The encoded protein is CASTPLGTPTPNQPQHF.

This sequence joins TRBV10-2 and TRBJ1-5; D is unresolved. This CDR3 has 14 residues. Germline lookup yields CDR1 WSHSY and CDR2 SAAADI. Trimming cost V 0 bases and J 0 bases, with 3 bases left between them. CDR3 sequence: CASSESYSNQPQHF. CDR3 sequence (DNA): TGCGCCAGCAGTGAGTCGTATAGCAATCAGCCCCAGCATTTT.

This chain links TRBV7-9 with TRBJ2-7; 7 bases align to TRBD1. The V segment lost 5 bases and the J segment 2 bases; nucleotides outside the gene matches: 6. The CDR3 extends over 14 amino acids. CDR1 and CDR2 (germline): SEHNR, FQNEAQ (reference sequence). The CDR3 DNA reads TGTGCCAGCAGCCCCCGGACAGGTCCCTACGAGCAGTACTTC. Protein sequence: CASSPRTGPYEQYF.

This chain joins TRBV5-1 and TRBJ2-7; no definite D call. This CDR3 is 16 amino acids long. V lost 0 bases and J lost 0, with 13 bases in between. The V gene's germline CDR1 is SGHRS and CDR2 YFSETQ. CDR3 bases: TGCGCCAGCAGCTTGGTTGGGCAGCCATCCTCCTACGAGCAGTACTTC. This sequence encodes CASSLVGQPSSYEQYF.

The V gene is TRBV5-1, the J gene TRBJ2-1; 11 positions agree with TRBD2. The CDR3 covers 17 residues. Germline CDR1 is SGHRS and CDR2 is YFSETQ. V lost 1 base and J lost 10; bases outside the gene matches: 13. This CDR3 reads CASSLRVNSGGAKEQFF. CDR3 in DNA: TGCGCCAGCAGCTTGAGGGTAAATAGCGGGGGGGCCAAAGAGCAGTTCTTC.

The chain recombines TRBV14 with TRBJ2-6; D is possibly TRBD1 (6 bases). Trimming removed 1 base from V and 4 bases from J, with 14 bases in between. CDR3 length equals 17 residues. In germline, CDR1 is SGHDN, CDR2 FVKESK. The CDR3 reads CASSQVGQGYGANVLTF. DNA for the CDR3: TGTGCCAGCAGCCAAGTTGGGCAGGGGTACGGGGCCAACGTCCTGACTTTC.

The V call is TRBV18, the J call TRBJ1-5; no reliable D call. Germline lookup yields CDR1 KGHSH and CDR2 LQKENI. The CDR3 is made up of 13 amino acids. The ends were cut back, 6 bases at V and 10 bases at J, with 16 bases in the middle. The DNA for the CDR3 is TGTGCCAGCTCCCCAACAGTATCCGATCCCCAGCATTTT. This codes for CASSPTVSDPQHF. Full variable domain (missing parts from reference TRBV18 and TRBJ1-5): NAGVMQNPRHLVRRRGQEARLRCSPMKGHSHVYWYRQLPEEGLKFMVYLQKENIIDESGMPKERFSAEFPKEGPSILRIQQVVRGDSAAYFCASSPTVSDPQHFGDGTRLSIL.